The 10 T cell receptor beta chains given below trace back to one sample, sequenced in a study of cytomegalovirus exposure and HLA in healthy donors. The PCR employed 60 Vbeta primers together with 13 Jbeta primers. Generated by immunoSEQ multiplex PCR, the TCRdb table keeps only in-frame clones and is missing some. The sample includes under 200,000 clones, roughly 80% of them seen just once. Sequencing used PBMCs. These receptors originate from a woman between 18 and 29 years old in good health and CMV-seronegative.

This chain connects TRBV5-4 to TRBJ1-1; D call uncertain. The CDR3 totals 14 residues. CDR1 and CDR2 (germline): SGHNT, YYREEE (reference sequence). V was clipped by 0 bases and J by 1 base, with 7 bases between them. The CDR3 loop reads CASSLGEPNTEAFF. The CDR3 DNA follows: TGTGCCAGCAGCTTGGGGGAGCCGAACACTGAAGCTTTCTTT. Filled out from reference TRBV5-4 and TRBJ1-1, the complete variable domain reads ETGVTQSPTHLIKTRGQQVTLRCSSQSGHNTVSWYQQALGQGPQFIFQYYREEENGRGNFPPRFSGLQFPNYSSELNVNALELDDSALYLCASSLGEPNTEAFFGQGTRLTVV.

The chain uses TRBV12-5 and TRBJ2-5, with D maybe TRBD2 (6 bases). The V gene's germline CDR1 is LGHNT and CDR2 FRNRAP. The CDR3 runs 18 residues. Trimming cost V 0 bases and J 2 bases, with 19 bases left between them. CDR3 in DNA: TGTGCTAGTGGTTTGGTACCCTTTGGGAAGGGGACTCAAGAGACCCAGTACTTC. It encodes CASGLVPFGKGTQETQYF. The full variable domain, its missing parts supplied by reference TRBV12-5 and TRBJ2-5, is DARVTQTPRHKVTEMGQEVTMRCQPILGHNTVFWYRQTMMQGLELLAYFRNRAPLDDSGMPKDRFSAEMPDATLATLKIQPSEPRDSAVYFCASGLVPFGKGTQETQYFGPGTRLLVL.

The chain employs TRBV21-1 and TRBJ1-5; the table's D call, TRBD1, has no DNA check behind it. TRBV21-1 is an annotated pseudogene. This CDR3 is built from 14 residues. CDR3 in amino acids: CASSLGQGNQPQHF. CDR3 bases: TGTGCCAGCAGCCTTGGACAGGGTAATCAGCCCCAGCATTTT.

This rearrangement joins TRBV7-9 to TRBJ1-2; D is uncertain. The CDR3 is made up of 13 amino acids. Trimming took 5 bases from V and 5 from J, leaving 12 bases between them. CDR1 SEHNR and CDR2 FQNEAQ come from the germline V gene (reference sequence). In DNA form, the CDR3 reads TGTGCCAGCAGCAGCGAGAGAAGGTATGGCTACACCTTC. Amino acid sequence: CASSSERRYGYTF. The entire variable domain, with the rest obtained from reference TRBV7-9 and TRBJ1-2, is as follows: DTGVSQNPRHKITKRGQNVTFRCDPISEHNRLYWYRQTLGQGPEFLTYFQNEAQLEKSRLLSDRFSAERPKGSFSTLEIQRTEQGDSAMYLCASSSERRYGYTFGSGTRLTVV.

The chain combines TRBV7-2 with TRBJ1-1, with TRBD1 as a possible D gene (5 bases). V was clipped by 5 bases and J by 0 bases, with 13 bases between them. This CDR3 is 15 amino acids long. CDR1 and CDR2 from the germline V gene are SGHTA and FQGNSA. CDR3 coding DNA: TGTGCCAGCAGCCCCAGGGTTATCATGAACACTGAAGCTTTCTTT. Translated: CASSPRVIMNTEAFF.

This clone was counted a few times. CDR3 residues: CASSPLAGAYEQYF. The CDR3 coding sequence is TGTGCCAGCAGCCCCCTAGCGGGAGCCTACGAGCAGTACTTC. The V call is TRBV13, the J call TRBJ2-7; 10 nucleotides match TRBD2. This CDR3 contains 14 residues. V lost 5 bases, J lost 2 bases, and 3 bases stayed unmatched. From germline, CDR1 is PRHDT and CDR2 FYEKMQ (reference sequence).

The chain couples TRBV19 to TRBJ1-5, with D maybe TRBD1 (5 bases). Trimming removed 10 bases from V and 1 base from J, with 17 bases in between. The CDR3 is made up of 15 amino acids. Germline loops: CDR1 LNHDA, CDR2 SQIVND (reference sequence). The CDR3: CATSSLGASNQPQHF. The CDR3, as DNA: TGTGCCACCTCATCCCTAGGGGCAAGCAATCAGCCCCAGCATTTT. Full variable domain (rest looked up from reference TRBV19 and TRBJ1-5): DGGITQSPKYLFRKEGQNVTLSCEQNLNHDAMYWYRQDPGQGLRLIYYSQIVNDFQKGDIAEGYSVSREKKESFPLTVTSAQKNPTAFYLCATSSLGASNQPQHFGDGTRLSIL.

In its sample, this clone was seen once. The J gene is TRBJ1-1, the V gene TRBV7-6; D uncertain. V lost 1 base and J 1 base, leaving 13 bases between the germline ends. Germline V gene data show CDR1 as SGHVS and CDR2 as FNYEAQ. CDR3 size: 16 residues. DNA of the CDR3: TGTGCCAGCAGCTTAGGTCCGGCGGGAGCGAACACTGAAGCTTTCTTT. Translation gives CASSLGPAGANTEAFF.

The V and J genes are TRBV7-9 and TRBJ1-6, with a possible D match to TRBD1 (5 bases). The germline gives CDR1 SEHNR, CDR2 FQNEAQ (reference sequence). The CDR3 consists of 16 residues. Trimming shortened V by 2 bases and J by 5 bases, and 13 bases separated the two germline ends. For the CDR3, the DNA is TGTGCCAGCAGCTTACCACAGCCGGGGGATAATTCACCCCTCCACTTT. Its translation: CASSLPQPGDNSPLHF.

The rearrangement links TRBV27 to TRBJ2-4; 8 nucleotides line up with TRBD1. The CDR3 length is 17 residues. Germline assignment: CDR1 MNHEY and CDR2 SMNVEV (reference sequence). Trimming at V came to 3 bases and at J to 3 bases, leaving 10 bases not matched to a gene. Written as DNA, the CDR3 is TGTGCCAGCAGTTTGTCGGGCAGGGGGCGCGGCAAAAACATTCAGTACTTC. The encoded protein is CASSLSGRGRGKNIQYF.